The 3 T cell receptor beta chains below all came from one sample that was sequenced in a study of blood T cell repertoires in COVID-19. Data came from immunoSEQ multiplex PCR; TCRdb stores just in-frame clones and leaves some out. In the table there are 110,000 or so clones, 80% to 90% of which are singletons. Sequenced sample: peripheral blood. These receptors were obtained from a human donor with acute or convalescent COVID-19. The donor label of this sample is uncertain.

V and J are TRBV3-1 (or the pseudogene TRBV3-2) and TRBJ2-2; 9 bases map to TRBD2. In germline, CDR1 is LGHDT, CDR2 YNNKEL (reference sequence). With 0 bases clipped from V and 0 bases from J, the junction kept 5 bases outside the gene matches. This CDR3 spans 18 amino acids. CDR3 region: CASSQDKAGGPNTGELFF. For the CDR3, the DNA is TGTGCCAGCAGCCAAGACAAAGCGGGAGGTCCGAACACCGGGGAGCTGTTTTTT.

The chain has TRBV28 and TRBJ1-5; 8 positions match TRBD1. The CDR3 is made up of 13 amino acids. Germline V gene lookup returns CDR1 MDHEN and CDR2 SYDVKM. V was pared by 6 bases and J by 7 bases, with 5 bases of the junction left unmatched. CDR3 bases: TGTGCCAGCAGCGGACAGGGATTCCAGCCCCAGCATTTT. This gives the protein CASSGQGFQPQHF.

The sample holds one count of this clone. The gene calls are TRBV7-9 and TRBJ1-4, with D perhaps TRBD1 (5 bases). Germline CDR1 SEHNR, CDR2 FQNEAQ (reference sequence). V was trimmed by 3 bases and J by 5 bases, leaving 10 bases between them. The CDR3 totals 14 residues. The CDR3 coding sequence is TGTGCCAGCAGCTTTTGGGGCAGGAATGAAAAACTGTTTTTT. The encoded protein is CASSFWGRNEKLFF.